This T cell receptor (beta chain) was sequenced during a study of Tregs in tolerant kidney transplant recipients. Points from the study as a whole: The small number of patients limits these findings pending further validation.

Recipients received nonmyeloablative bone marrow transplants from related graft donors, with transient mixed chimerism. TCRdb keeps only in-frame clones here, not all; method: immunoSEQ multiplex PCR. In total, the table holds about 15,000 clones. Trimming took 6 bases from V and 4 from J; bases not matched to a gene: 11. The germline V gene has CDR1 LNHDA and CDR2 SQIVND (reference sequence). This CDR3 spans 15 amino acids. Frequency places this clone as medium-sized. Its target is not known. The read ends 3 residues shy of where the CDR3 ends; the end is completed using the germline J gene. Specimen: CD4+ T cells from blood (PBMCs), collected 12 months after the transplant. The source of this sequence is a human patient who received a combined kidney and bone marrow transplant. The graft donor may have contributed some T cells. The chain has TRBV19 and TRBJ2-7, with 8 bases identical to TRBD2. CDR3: CASSSAAGVSYEQYF. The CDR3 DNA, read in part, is TGTGCCAGTAGCTCTGCAGCGGGAGTCTCGTACGAG.